A selection of T cell receptor beta chains follows, all from one sample in a study of T cell responses to AZD1222 COVID-19 vaccine. Method: immunoSEQ multiplex PCR; TCRdb's copy keeps in-frame clones and lacks some. The sample lists approximately 180,000 clones, approximately 90% occurring once. Sequenced material: peripheral blood, taken on day 0 of AZD1222 vaccination. These receptors all stem from an adult in good health. Both conserved end residues are part of each CDR3. D genes are given only for firm matches. Clone sizes are given selectively: once, few, many, or a class where the clone is expanded.

v_call,j_call,d_call,clone_size,cdr3_nt,cdr3_aa
TRBV27,TRBJ1-5,TRBD1,once,TGTGCCAGCAGTTTATTAGGGACAGGTTTCAATCAGCCCCAGCATTTT,CASSLLGTGFNQPQHF
TRBV9,TRBJ2-1,TRBD2,once,TGTGCCAGCAGCGTAGGAGGCGGGAGCTCCTACAATGAGCAGTTCTTC,CASSVGGGSSYNEQFF
TRBV11-1,TRBJ2-7,TRBD1,once,TGTGCCAGCAGCCCCTTAGGACAGGGGGTCTACGAGCAGTACTTC,CASSPLGQGVYEQYF
TRBV27,TRBJ1-1,NA,few,TGTGCCAGCAGTTTAATCAGGGGGAACACTGAAGCTTTCTTT,CASSLIRGNTEAFF
TRBV11-2,TRBJ1-3,NA,few,TGTGCCAGCAGCTTAGCTGGGCCCTCGGGTGGAAACACCATATATTTT,CASSLAGPSGGNTIYF
TRBV6-1,TRBJ1-5,NA,NA,TGTGCCAGCAGTCAACGGGCAGGGAGGAATCAGCCCCAGCATTTT,CASSQRAGRNQPQHF
TRBV6-5,TRBJ1-1,NA,NA,TGTGCCAGCAGTTACGGGGGGTTCACTGAAGCTTTCTTT,CASSYGGFTEAFF
TRBV2,TRBJ1-5,NA,NA,TGTGCCAGCAGTGAAACTAATAGCCGTCTGGCCCAGCATTTT,CASSETNSRLAQHF
TRBV9,TRBJ1-2,NA,NA,TGTGCCAGCAGCGTTCTACAGTACTATGGCTACACCTTC,CASSVLQYYGYTF
TRBV29-1,TRBJ2-7,TRBD1,NA,TGCAGCGTTGAAGATCGGGGACAGCCCTACGAGCAGTACTTC,CSVEDRGQPYEQYF
TRBV4-1,TRBJ1-3,NA,NA,TGCGCCAGCAGCCAAGTCAGGGGAAACACCATATATTTT,CASSQVRGNTIYF
TRBV2,TRBJ1-1,NA,NA,TGTGCCAGCAGTGAAGAATGGGGGAGGGTCACTGAAGCTTTCTTT,CASSEEWGRVTEAFF
TRBV2,TRBJ2-7,TRBD1,NA,TGTGCCAGCAGTGTAGGGACAGGGCGATTCGAGCAGTACTTC,CASSVGTGRFEQYF
TRBV20-1,TRBJ2-7,NA,NA,TGCAGTGCTAGTGGTAGGCCCTACGAGCAGTACTTC,CSASGRPYEQYF
TRBV7-8,TRBJ1-2,TRBD1,few,TGTGCCAGCAGCTTAGATGGACAGGCGAGCTATGGCTACACCTTC,CASSLDGQASYGYTF
TRBV6-1,TRBJ2-5,NA,few,TGTGCCAGCAGTGAGGGGGGAGGAAGAGGACGGGAGACCCAGTACTTC,CASSEGGGRGRETQYF
TRBV6-1,TRBJ1-5,NA,NA,TGTGCCAGCAGTGAAGCGGGGGGGTGGGTCGGACAGCCCCAGCATTTT,CASSEAGGWVGQPQHF
TRBV7-6,TRBJ1-2,NA,NA,TGTGCCAGCAGCTTAGAAGGGGATGGCTACACCTTC,CASSLEGDGYTF
TRBV3-1/TRBV3-2,TRBJ2-7,TRBD2,NA,TGTGCCAGCAGCCCTGGTCCGGGACTAGCGGGAGTACAGGTCGAGCAGTACTTC,CASSPGPGLAGVQVEQYF
TRBV18,TRBJ1-3,NA,once,TGTGCCAGCTCACCGCCGGACAGCTCTGGAAACACCATATATTTT,CASSPPDSSGNTIYF
TRBV3-1/TRBV3-2,TRBJ2-5,TRBD2,NA,TGTGCCAGCAGCCCTGGGACTACCTGGGACCAAGAGACCCAGTACTTC,CASSPGTTWDQETQYF
TRBV18,TRBJ1-1,NA,NA,TGTGCCAGCTCACTTCAGGGACGGAACACTGAAGCTTTCTTT,CASSLQGRNTEAFF
TRBV27,TRBJ2-5,NA,NA,TGTGCCAGCAGTCCCTCCCGAGTCGCCCAGTACTTC,CASSPSRVAQYF
TRBV30,TRBJ1-1,NA,NA,TGTGCCTGGCTAGAGGGGGGTGAGGGAAGGCTCACTGAAGCTTTCTTT,CAWLEGGEGRLTEAFF
TRBV19,TRBJ1-1,TRBD1,NA,TGTGCCAGTAGGACAGGGCTTACTGAAGCTTTCTTT,CASRTGLTEAFF
TRBV6-5,TRBJ2-1,NA,NA,TGTGCCAGCATTAGTAGCGTTTACTCCTACAATGAGCAGTTCTTC,CASISSVYSYNEQFF
TRBV30,TRBJ1-4,NA,NA,TGTGCCTGGAGTCATGGGGGGGCCAGGGAAAAACTGTTTTTT,CAWSHGGAREKLFF
TRBV10-3,TRBJ2-1,TRBD2,once,TGTGCCATCGGGGGCCCGGGAGGGGCTGAGCAGTTCTTC,CAIGGPGGAEQFF
TRBV4-2,TRBJ1-2,NA,NA,TGTGCCAGCAGCCGGGGTCGAACAGCTAACTATGGCTACACCTTC,CASSRGRTANYGYTF
TRBV10-3,TRBJ2-2,TRBD2,NA,TGTGCCATCAGTGAGTCGGGGGCTAGCGGGAGTAGCAAGGCCGGGGAGCTGTTTTTT,CAISESGASGSSKAGELFF
TRBV6-5,TRBJ2-1,NA,NA,TGTGCCAGTCAACGCCGAGAGGGGATTTACAATGAGCAGTTCTTC,CASQRREGIYNEQFF
TRBV5-5,TRBJ2-2,NA,NA,TGTGCCAGCAGCTGGATAGAGTACACCGGGGAGCTGTTTTTT,CASSWIEYTGELFF
TRBV6-5,TRBJ1-1,TRBD1,NA,TGTGCCAGCAGAGAGACACAGGGGTTGAACACTGAAGCTTTCTTT,CASRETQGLNTEAFF
TRBV7-9,TRBJ2-5,TRBD2,NA,TGTGCCAGCAGCCAGACAGTTAGCGGGAAAGAGACCCAGTACTTC,CASSQTVSGKETQYF
TRBV30,TRBJ1-2,NA,once,TGTGCCTGGAGTGTACTAGGCACCGCCGAAGCTAACTATGGCTACACCTTC,CAWSVLGTAEANYGYTF
TRBV27,TRBJ2-5,TRBD2,NA,TGTGCCAGCAGTTTACGCGGGACTAGGGATGAGACCCAGTACTTC,CASSLRGTRDETQYF
TRBV6-6,TRBJ1-2,NA,NA,TGTGCCAGCAGTCCTGGGAGCTCCTCCTATGGCTACACCTTC,CASSPGSSSYGYTF
TRBV5-6,TRBJ1-4,NA,NA,TGTGCCAGCAGCTTACAGGGTAGACTGTTTTTT,CASSLQGRLFF
TRBV7-8,TRBJ2-3,TRBD2,NA,TGTGCCAGCAGCTTAAAGCGGGACCTCACAGATACGCAGTATTTT,CASSLKRDLTDTQYF
TRBV27,TRBJ2-7,TRBD2,NA,TGTGCCAGCAGTGGGGCTAGCGGGGACCACCCTTTCTACGAGCAGTACTTC,CASSGASGDHPFYEQYF
TRBV7-9,TRBJ2-2,TRBD1,once,TGTGCCAGCAGCTTACGACAGGGCGAGCTGTTTTTT,CASSLRQGELFF
TRBV18,TRBJ2-1,NA,NA,TGTGCCAGCTCACTCAGCGATGAGCAGTTCTTC,CASSLSDEQFF
TRBV3-1/TRBV3-2,TRBJ2-1,TRBD2,few,TGTGCCAGCAGCCAAGATTTAGGCCTAGCGGACCTCAATGAGCAGTTCTTC,CASSQDLGLADLNEQFF
TRBV9,TRBJ2-1,TRBD2,NA,TGTGCCAGCAGCACGACTAGCGGGGCATACAATGAGCAGTTCTTC,CASSTTSGAYNEQFF
TRBV5-1,TRBJ2-7,TRBD2,NA,TGCGCCAGCAGCTTGTATGCCGGGGGGGAGTCCCTAGGCGAGCAGTACTTC,CASSLYAGGESLGEQYF
TRBV10-1,TRBJ2-1,TRBD1,NA,TGCGCCAGCAGTGAGTACAGGGGTGGATATGAGCAGTTCTTC,CASSEYRGGYEQFF
TRBV7-9,TRBJ2-5,NA,NA,TGTGCCAGCGGTCACTTACAGGGCCAGGGGGAGGACTTC,CASGHLQGQGEDF
TRBV18,TRBJ1-2,NA,NA,TGTGCCAGCTCACATGAGACAGGAAATCCCTATGGCTACACCTTC,CASSHETGNPYGYTF
TRBV2,TRBJ2-1,NA,NA,TGTGCCAGCAGTCTATCTACCAATGAGCAGTTCTTC,CASSLSTNEQFF
TRBV5-1,TRBJ2-5,TRBD1,NA,TGCGCCAGCAGCCCCTGGACAGGGATGGAAGAGACCCAGTACTTC,CASSPWTGMEETQYF
TRBV11-2,TRBJ2-5,NA,NA,TGTGCCAGCAGCAAAGAACGCCAAGAGACCCAGTACTTC,CASSKERQETQYF
TRBV5-5,TRBJ1-1,NA,NA,TGTGCCAGCAGTCTTCCTGCAGGGTCCACTGAAGCTTTCTTT,CASSLPAGSTEAFF